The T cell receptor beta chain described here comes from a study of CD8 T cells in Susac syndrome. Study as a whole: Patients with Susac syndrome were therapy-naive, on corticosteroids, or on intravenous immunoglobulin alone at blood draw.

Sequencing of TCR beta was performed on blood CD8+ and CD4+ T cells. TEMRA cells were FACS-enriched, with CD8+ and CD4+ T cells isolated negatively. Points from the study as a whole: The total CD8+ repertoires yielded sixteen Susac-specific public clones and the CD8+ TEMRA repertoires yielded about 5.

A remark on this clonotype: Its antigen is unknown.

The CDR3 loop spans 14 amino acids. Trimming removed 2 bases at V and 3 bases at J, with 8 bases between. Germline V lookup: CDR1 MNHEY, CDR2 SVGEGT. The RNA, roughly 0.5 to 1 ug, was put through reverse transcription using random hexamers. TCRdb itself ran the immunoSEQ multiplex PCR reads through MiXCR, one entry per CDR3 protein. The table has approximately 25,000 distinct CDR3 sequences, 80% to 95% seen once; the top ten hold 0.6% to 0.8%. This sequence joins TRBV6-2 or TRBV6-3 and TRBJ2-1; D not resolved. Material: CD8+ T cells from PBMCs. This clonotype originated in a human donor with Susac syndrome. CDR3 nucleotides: TGTGCCAGCAGTTACGGCAGCCACTACAATGAGCAGTTCTTC. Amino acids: CASSYGSHYNEQFF.